The present TCR beta chain was sequenced within a study of cytomegalovirus exposure and HLA in healthy donors. Findings and caveats of the study: Previous analysis showed most TCR beta V segments were productive about 87% or about 30% of the time. TCR beta sequences reportedly predicted most subjects' HLA-A and HLA-B alleles accurately.

Germline loops: CDR1 MNHNY, CDR2 SVGAGI (reference sequence). The CDR3 has 16 residues. The junction had 13 bases not matched to a gene; V was cut back by 7 bases and J by 5 bases. The primer mix had 60 Vbeta and 13 Jbeta primers. Using immunoSEQ multiplex PCR, the repertoire was profiled, and TCRdb retains in-frame clones only, with some absent. Of around 130,000 clones in the sample, 75% to 80% were seen once. Comments on this clone: What it binds is unknown.

This TCR was recovered from a woman aged 55-69 years in good health and CMV-seronegative. The gene calls are TRBV6-6 and TRBJ1-2; 10 bases are a match to TRBD1. Source material: PBMCs. Written as DNA, the CDR3 is TGTGCCAGCAACTATGGGCCCGGGGACAGGGGATATGGCTACACCTTC. Translation gives CASNYGPGDRGYGYTF.